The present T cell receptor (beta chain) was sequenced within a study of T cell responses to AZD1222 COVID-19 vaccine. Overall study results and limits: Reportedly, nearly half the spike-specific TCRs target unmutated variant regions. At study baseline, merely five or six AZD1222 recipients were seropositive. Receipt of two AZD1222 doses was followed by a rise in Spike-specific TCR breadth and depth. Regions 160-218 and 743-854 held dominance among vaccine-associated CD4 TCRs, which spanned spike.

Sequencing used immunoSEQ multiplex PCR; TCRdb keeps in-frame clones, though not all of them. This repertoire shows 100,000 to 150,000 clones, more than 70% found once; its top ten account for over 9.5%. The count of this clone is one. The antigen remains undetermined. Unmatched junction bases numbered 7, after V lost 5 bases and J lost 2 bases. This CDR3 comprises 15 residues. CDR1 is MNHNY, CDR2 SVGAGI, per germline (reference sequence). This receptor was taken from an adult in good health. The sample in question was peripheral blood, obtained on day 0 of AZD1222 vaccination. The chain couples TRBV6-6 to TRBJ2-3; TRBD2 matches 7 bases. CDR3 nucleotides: TGTGCCAGCAGTCACCCTAGCGGAACCACAGATACGCAGTATTTT. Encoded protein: CASSHPSGTTDTQYF.